A single TCR beta chain is shown here with its context. This specimen comes from a study of blood T cell repertoires in COVID-19. Only in-frame clones appear in the TCRdb table, and some are missing; sequencing was by immunoSEQ multiplex PCR. The sample includes 200,000 to 300,000 clones, over 80% of them seen just once. Trimming stripped 3 bases from V and 1 base from J, with 7 bases between. This CDR3 region has 14 residues. Germline V gives CDR1 SEHNR, CDR2 FQNEAQ (reference sequence). The TCR comes from a man in his forties or fifties with acute or convalescent COVID-19. The chain links TRBV7-9 to TRBJ1-3, with TRBD1 as a possible D gene (6 bases). Sequenced input: peripheral blood. The CDR3 nucleotides are TGTGCCAGCAGCTTCACAGGGTCTGGAAACACCATATATTTT. This codes for CASSFTGSGNTIYF.